The 25 T cell receptor beta chains below were found in one sample sequenced in a study of T cell repertoires in cytomegalovirus infection. TCRdb redid the calling of the reads with MiXCR, one entry per CDR3 protein. The data hold some 440,000 distinct CDR3 sequences, with approximately 30% observed a single time. Sequencing was done on a sample of PBMCs. All receptors come from a human donor in good health (CMV status not recorded). Some clones in this sample may be carry-over from other donors' samples.

This clonotype was counted many times. The rearrangement links TRBV7-8 to TRBJ1-1; D may be TRBD1 (5 bases). The CDR3 length is 14 residues. V was pared by 5 bases and J by 5 bases, with 15 bases between. CDR1 SGHVS and CDR2 FQNEAQ come from the germline V gene. The CDR3 sequence is CASSPRAGRTEAFF. The CDR3 DNA reads TGTGCCAGCAGCCCCCGGGCAGGGCGAACTGAAGCTTTCTTT.

The rearrangement joins TRBV14 to TRBJ2-5; D unresolved. Germline lookup yields CDR1 SGHDN and CDR2 FVKESK. V was cut by 4 bases and J by 7 bases, with 16 bases left in between. The CDR3 totals 14 residues. In nucleotides, the CDR3 is TGTGCCAGCAGCCCGTTGCAGAAATCGGGGACCCAGTACTTC. Translation: CASSPLQKSGTQYF.

This chain joins TRBV7-3 and TRBJ2-2; tentatively, D is TRBD1 (5 bases). The germline CDR1 and CDR2 sequences are SGHTA and FQGTGA. Between the trimmed V and J ends, which lost 5 bases and 4 bases, there was a span of 20 bases. The CDR3 extends over 17 amino acids. The CDR3 spells CASSESQDKGFTGELFF. The CDR3 nucleotides read TGTGCCAGCAGCGAATCCCAGGACAAAGGGTTCACCGGGGAGCTGTTTTTT.

To note about this clonotype: This sequence may be a read error, since a much larger clone differs from it by one base. This chain links TRBV28 with TRBJ1-3; possible D gene TRBD1, 5 bases. Germline lookup yields CDR1 MDHEN and CDR2 SYDVKM. The CDR3 totals 17 residues. The CDR3, as DNA: TGTGCCAGCATTTTATCCATTCCAGGGTATTCTGGAAACACCATATATTTT. Amino acid sequence: CASILSIPGYSGNTIYF.

This clonotype was counted between two and nine times. V usage is TRBV19 and J usage is TRBJ2-2; TRBD1 is a possible D gene (5 bases). The CDR3 extends over 18 amino acids. Trimming removed 2 bases from V and 3 bases from J, with 19 bases in between. Germline loops: CDR1 LNHDA, CDR2 SQIVND (reference sequence). The CDR3 DNA follows: TGTGCCAGTAGTATACCCTTTTCAGGGTCGGGTTACACCGGGGAGCTGTTTTTT. This codes for CASSIPFSGSGYTGELFF.

The chain couples TRBV18 to TRBJ2-7, with D possibly matching TRBD1 (6 bases). V was trimmed by 4 bases and J by 3 bases, leaving 13 bases between them. The germline gives CDR1 KGHSH, CDR2 LQKENI. CDR3 length: 14 amino acids. The CDR3 sequence: CASSRTDRNYEQYF. DNA for the CDR3: TGTGCCAGCTCACGAACCGACAGGAACTACGAGCAGTACTTC. Based on the CDR3 plus reference TRBV18 and TRBJ2-7, the full variable domain is NAGVMQNPRHLVRRRGQEARLRCSPMKGHSHVYWYRQLPEEGLKFMVYLQKENIIDESGMPKERFSAEFPKEGPSILRIQQVVRGDSAAYFCASSRTDRNYEQYFGPGTRLTVT.

With respect to this clonotype: One junction end disagrees with the germline gene, perhaps due to a read error. The chain carries TRBV6-1 and TRBJ1-1, with 9 bases lining up with TRBD1. The germline V gene encodes CDR1 MNHNS and CDR2 SASEGT. The CDR3 covers 14 residues. CDR3 loop: CASSTQGAGTGAFF. The CDR3 nucleotides are TGTGCCAGCAGTACACAGGGGGCAGGCACTGGAGCTTTCTTT.

This clonotype was seen just once. Relative to the germline gene, one junction end is altered; a read error may explain this. This chain joins TRBV5-4 and TRBJ1-1; D possibly corresponds to TRBD1 (6 bases). The CDR3 spans 16 residues. In germline, CDR1 is SGHNT, CDR2 YYREEE (reference sequence). The CDR3 sequence is CASSGEVGTWGTDAFF. The CDR3 coding sequence is TGTGCAAGCAGCGGGGAGGTGGGGACATGGGGTACTGACGCTTTCTTT.

The chain employs TRBV6-1 and TRBJ2-3, with D unclear. The CDR3 runs to 14 residues. Trimming removed 0 bases at V and 3 bases at J, with 7 bases between. CDR1 is MNHNS and CDR2 is SASEGT in the germline V gene. The CDR3 DNA is TGTGCCAGCAGTGAAGCGGGTGAAACAGATACGCAGTATTTT. Encoded protein: CASSEAGETDTQYF.

Comments on this clonotype: The junction differs from germline at one of its ends, possibly a read error. The chain uses TRBV6-6 and TRBJ1-2; D unclear. Looked up from germline, CDR1 is MNHNY and CDR2 is SVGAGI (reference sequence). The CDR3 covers 16 residues. In nucleotides, the CDR3 is TGTGCCCGCAGTTACAACGGCGGGCGGGGTGGGGATGGCTACACCTTC. Residues: CARSYNGGRGGDGYTF.

This clonotype was seen repeatedly, ten times or more. This chain uses TRBV19 with TRBJ1-1; 9 bases are a match to TRBD1. V was pared by 6 bases and J by 6 bases, with 11 bases of the junction left unmatched. From germline, CDR1 is LNHDA and CDR2 SQIVND (reference sequence). The CDR3 sequence is 15 residues long. The CDR3 here is CASRPPQGAVAEAFF. CDR3 nucleotides: TGTGCCAGTAGGCCACCACAGGGGGCGGTCGCTGAAGCTTTCTTT.

In the case of this clonotype: Possible read error: a much larger clone is one base away. The chain couples TRBV11-2 to TRBJ2-3, with 8 bases matching TRBD2. Germline-derived CDR1 and CDR2 are SGHAT and FQNNGV. This CDR3 comprises 18 residues. Unmatched junction bases numbered 11, after V lost 3 bases and J lost 0 bases. The CDR3 spells CASSFRSGVISSTDTQYF. Written as DNA, the CDR3 is TGTGCCAGCAGCTTTCGTAGCGGGGTGATTTCTAGCACAGATACGCAGTATTTT.

This clonotype was found a few times. This rearrangement joins TRBV6-2 or TRBV6-3 to TRBJ1-1; 7 bases map to TRBD1. CDR3 size: 15 residues. The junction had 2 bases not matched to a gene; V was cut back by 0 bases and J by 1 base. CDR1 is MNHEY, CDR2 SVGEGT, per germline. The CDR3: CASSYSGGGNTEAFF. DNA of the CDR3: TGTGCCAGCAGTTACTCAGGGGGCGGGAACACTGAAGCTTTCTTT.

This chain joins TRBV12-3 or TRBV12-4 and TRBJ2-2; 11 bases are a match to TRBD1. Trimming cost V 3 bases and J 7 bases; bases outside gene matches: 4. The CDR3 is 15 residues long. The CDR3 DNA follows: TGTGCCAGCAGTTTTGGACAGGGGGCTCTCGGGGAGCTGTTTTTT. It encodes CASSFGQGALGELFF.

The table lists this clonotype with a count of one. A much larger clonotype is one base distant, so this may be a read error. J is TRBJ2-5 and V is TRBV7-2; D possibly uses TRBD1 or TRBD2 (6 bases each). Between the trimmed V and J ends, which lost 5 bases and 5 bases, there was a span of 21 bases. The CDR3 has 16 residues. Germline V gene sequence: CDR1 SGHTA, CDR2 FQGNSA. CDR3 DNA: TGTGCCAGCAGCGTTTTCGGTTCAGGGGCGGGGGAGACCCAGTACTTC. Its translation is CASSVFGSGAGETQYF.

This clonotype was recorded a few times. The chain carries TRBV7-9 and TRBJ2-3; 7 bases are a match to TRBD1. Trimming took 1 base from V and 9 from J; bases not matched to a gene: 7. This CDR3 spans 14 amino acids. Germline loops: CDR1 SEHNR, CDR2 FQNEAQ (reference sequence). This chain's CDR3 is CASSLVAGTATQYF. DNA of the CDR3: TGTGCCAGCAGCTTAGTGGCTGGGACAGCAACGCAGTATTTT. Based on the CDR3 plus reference TRBV7-9 and TRBJ2-3, the full variable domain is DTGVSQNPRHKITKRGQNVTFRCDPISEHNRLYWYRQTLGQGPEFLTYFQNEAQLEKSRLLSDRFSAERPKGSFSTLEIQRTEQGDSAMYLCASSLVAGTATQYFGPGTRLTVL.

This clonotype was found a few times. The chain combines TRBV6-1 with TRBJ1-3; D remains unclear. CDR3 length: 13 amino acids. Germline loops: CDR1 MNHNS, CDR2 SASEGT. V lost 8 bases and J 3 bases, leaving 11 bases between the germline ends. CDR3 amino acids: CASRAGFGNTIYF. CDR3 DNA sequence: TGTGCCAGCCGGGCGGGATTTGGAAACACCATATATTTT.

The chain joins TRBV7-9 to TRBJ2-1; 10 bases are a match to TRBD2. The CDR3 runs to 16 residues. V gave up 3 bases and J gave up 6 bases; unmatched junction bases: 8. Germline CDR1 SEHNR, CDR2 FQNEAQ (reference sequence). CDR3 in DNA: TGTGCCAGCAGCTTGTTCGATAGCGGGGGGCTCAATGAGCAGTTCTTC. It yields the protein CASSLFDSGGLNEQFF.

This clonotype showed up just a few times. The chain couples TRBV18 to TRBJ2-7; TRBD1 aligns across 12 bases. This CDR3 is 16 amino acids long. The germline CDR1 and CDR2 sequences are KGHSH and LQKENI. Unmatched junction bases numbered 3, after V lost 3 bases and J lost 0 bases. CDR3 nucleotides: TGTGCCAGCTCACCGCGGGACAGGGGGCCCTCCTACGAGCAGTACTTC. This sequence encodes CASSPRDRGPSYEQYF.

This sequence joins TRBV29-1 and TRBJ2-5, with TRBD1 matching 8 bases. The V segment lost 6 bases and the J segment 3 bases; nucleotides outside the gene matches: 3. The CDR3 has 12 amino acids. CDR1 is SQVTM and CDR2 is ANQGSEA in the germline V gene. CDR3 region: CSVPTGEETQYF. CDR3 nucleotide sequence: TGCAGCGTCCCGACAGGGGAAGAGACCCAGTACTTC.

The chain combines TRBV23-1 with TRBJ2-5, with TRBD1 matching over 9 bases. TRBV23-1 carries the ORF label, with uncertain function. The CDR3 loop spans 18 amino acids. V trimming: 2 bases; J trimming: 3 bases; junction bases outside the gene matches: 13. CDR3 sequence (DNA): TGCGCCAGCAGTCAAGAATTAGTGGCGGACAGGGGAAAAGAGACCCAGTACTTC. It yields the protein CASSQELVADRGKETQYF.

V gene TRBV2 combines with J gene TRBJ1-5; 7 positions agree with TRBD1. Germline V gene lookup returns CDR1 SNHLY and CDR2 FYNNEI. The junction had 7 bases not matched to a gene; V was cut back by 2 bases and J by 6 bases. This CDR3 region has 15 residues. The CDR3 loop reads CASSERAGGGQPQHF. Written as DNA, the CDR3 is TGTGCCAGCAGTGAAAGGGCAGGGGGAGGTCAGCCCCAGCATTTT.

The chain links TRBV12-3 or TRBV12-4 to TRBJ1-4; D might be TRBD1 (6 bases). The CDR3 loop spans 14 amino acids. V was clipped by 3 bases and J by 5 bases, with 10 bases between them. The CDR3 sequence: CASSFGQMNEKLFF. The CDR3 bases are TGTGCCAGCAGTTTTGGACAGATGAATGAAAAACTGTTTTTT.

Turning to this clonotype: One end of the junction does not line up with germline, which may come from a read error. The chain employs TRBV7-7 and TRBJ2-1, with D maybe TRBD1 (6 bases). CDR3 length: 14 residues. CDR1 SSHAT and CDR2 FNYEAQ come from the germline V gene (reference sequence). CDR3 sequence reads: CASSFRFGGDEQFF. The CDR3 DNA reads TGTGCTAGCAGCTTTCGGTTTGGGGGCGATGAGCAGTTCTTC.

In the case of this clonotype: Likely a read error: the CDR3 ends without its conserved phenylalanine or tryptophan. The rearrangement joins TRBV5-6 to TRBJ1-5, with unresolved D. CDR1 and CDR2 (germline): SGHDT, YYEEEE. This CDR3 is 16 amino acids long. The CDR3 loop is CSSSFKDSRRAQPQHL. In DNA, the CDR3 is TGTTCCAGCAGCTTTAAGGACTCCAGGCGGGCTCAGCCCCAGCATTTG.